This T cell receptor beta chain was sequenced during a study of tumor-infiltrating lymphocytes in primary liver carcinoma. TCR beta cDNA was made from 500 ng total RNA with a constant-region primer. Libraries of TCR beta came from three nested multiplex PCR rounds with slightly modified ARM-PCR. TCRdb passed the multiplex PCR reads through MiXCR, listing each CDR3 protein once. This table holds more than 100,000 distinct CDR3 sequences, about 59% found once. Taking roughly 20-34 mg of unsorted bulk tissue, the authors co-extracted RNA and DNA. This clonotype was counted between two and nine times. Given a much more abundant clone one base away, this may be a read error. The receptor was derived from a woman aged 60 to 75 with primary liver carcinoma and hepatitis B virus infection. Sequenced: liver tumor tissue from sampling region 1. Documented subset: tumor region T1, superior pole.

The CDR3 DNA sequence: TGTGCCAGCAGCCGCGACAGGGCCCGCTTCTACGAGCAGTACTTC. Translating gives CASSRDRARFYEQYF. This chain joins TRBV12-3 or TRBV12-4 and TRBJ2-7, with 7 nucleotides matching TRBD1. This CDR3 has 15 residues. J was trimmed by 3 bases and V by 6 bases; bases with no gene match: 11.